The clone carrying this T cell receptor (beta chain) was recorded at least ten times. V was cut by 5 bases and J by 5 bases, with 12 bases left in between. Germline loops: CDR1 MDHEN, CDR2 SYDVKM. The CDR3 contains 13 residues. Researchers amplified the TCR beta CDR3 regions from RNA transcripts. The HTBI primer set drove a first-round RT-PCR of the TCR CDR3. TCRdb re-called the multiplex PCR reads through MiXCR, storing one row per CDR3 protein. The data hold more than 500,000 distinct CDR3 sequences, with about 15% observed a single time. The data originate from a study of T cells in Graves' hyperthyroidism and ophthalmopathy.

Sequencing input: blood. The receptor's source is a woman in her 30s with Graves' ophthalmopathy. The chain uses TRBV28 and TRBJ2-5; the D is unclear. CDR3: CASSVGFQETQYF. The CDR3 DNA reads TGTGCCAGCAGTGTAGGATTTCAGGAGACCCAGTACTTC.